One and the same sample provided the 2 T cell receptor beta chains below, sequenced in a study of OX40 agonist ivuxolimab in advanced cancers. Sequenced by immunoSEQ multiplex PCR; TCRdb stores in-frame clones only, minus some. The sample yields under 95,000 clones, roughly 84% seen once. The specimen was CD4+ or CD8+ T cells sorted from blood, collected in a trial of the OX40 agonist ivuxolimab. These TCRs come from an adult with an advanced solid tumor such as melanoma, head and neck, liver or kidney cancer.

The chain has TRBV7-9 and TRBJ1-1; possible D gene TRBD1, 6 bases. The V gene's germline CDR1 is SEHNR and CDR2 FQNEAQ (reference sequence). The CDR3 loop spans 15 amino acids. Trimming removed 5 bases at V and 4 bases at J, with 17 bases between. The CDR3 bases are TGTGCCAGCAGCCCCCGGACAGATTCGGTCACTGAAGCTTTCTTT. Translating it yields CASSPRTDSVTEAFF.

The chain combines TRBV6-5 with TRBJ2-7; perhaps TRBD2 as D (6 bases). V dropped 2 bases and J dropped 6 bases, with 14 bases sitting between them. This CDR3 has 14 residues. Germline values: CDR1 MNHEY, CDR2 SVGAGI. The DNA of the CDR3 is TGTGCCAGCAGTTACGGGATCTCAGCGGGCGAGCAGTACTTC. It is translated as CASSYGISAGEQYF.